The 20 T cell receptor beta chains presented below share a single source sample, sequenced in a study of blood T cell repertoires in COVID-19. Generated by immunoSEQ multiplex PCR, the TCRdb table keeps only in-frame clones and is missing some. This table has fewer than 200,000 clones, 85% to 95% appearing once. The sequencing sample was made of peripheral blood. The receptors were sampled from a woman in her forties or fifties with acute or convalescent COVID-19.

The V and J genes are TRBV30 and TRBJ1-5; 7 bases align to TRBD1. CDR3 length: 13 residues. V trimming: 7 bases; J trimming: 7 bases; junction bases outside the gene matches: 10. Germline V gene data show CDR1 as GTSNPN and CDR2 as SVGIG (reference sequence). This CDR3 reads CAFETGVGQPQHF. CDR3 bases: TGTGCCTTCGAAACAGGGGTCGGGCAGCCCCAGCATTTT.

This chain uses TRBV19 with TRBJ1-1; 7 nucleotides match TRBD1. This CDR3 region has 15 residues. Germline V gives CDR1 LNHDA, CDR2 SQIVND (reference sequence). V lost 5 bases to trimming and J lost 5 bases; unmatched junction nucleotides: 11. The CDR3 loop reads CASSSLDRPITEAFF. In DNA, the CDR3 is TGTGCCAGTAGTTCCTTGGACAGGCCTATAACTGAAGCTTTCTTT.

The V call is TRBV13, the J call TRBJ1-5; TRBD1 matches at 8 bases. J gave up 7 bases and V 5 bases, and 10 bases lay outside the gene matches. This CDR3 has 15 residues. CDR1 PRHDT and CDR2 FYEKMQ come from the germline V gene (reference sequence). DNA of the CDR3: TGTGCCAGCAGCCAAGCTGGACAGGGTGAGCAGCCCCAGCATTTT. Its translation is CASSQAGQGEQPQHF.

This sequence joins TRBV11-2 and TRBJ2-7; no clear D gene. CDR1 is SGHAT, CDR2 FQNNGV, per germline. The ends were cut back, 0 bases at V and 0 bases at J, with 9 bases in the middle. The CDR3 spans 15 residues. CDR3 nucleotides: TGTGCCAGCAGCTTAGATCCCGGTAGCTCCTACGAGCAGTACTTC. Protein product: CASSLDPGSSYEQYF.

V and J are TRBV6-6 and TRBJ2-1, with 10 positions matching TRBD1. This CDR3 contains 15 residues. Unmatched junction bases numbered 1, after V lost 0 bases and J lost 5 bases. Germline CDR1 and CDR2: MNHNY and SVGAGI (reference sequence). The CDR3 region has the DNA TGTGCCAGCAGTTACTCTGACAGGGGGCACAATGAGCAGTTCTTC. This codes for CASSYSDRGHNEQFF.

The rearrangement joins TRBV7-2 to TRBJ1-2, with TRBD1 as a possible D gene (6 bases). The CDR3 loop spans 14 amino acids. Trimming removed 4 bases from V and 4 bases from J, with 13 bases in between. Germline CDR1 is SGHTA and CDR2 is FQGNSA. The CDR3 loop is CASSYRETGYGYTF. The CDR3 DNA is TGTGCCAGCAGCTACAGGGAAACGGGCTATGGCTACACCTTC.

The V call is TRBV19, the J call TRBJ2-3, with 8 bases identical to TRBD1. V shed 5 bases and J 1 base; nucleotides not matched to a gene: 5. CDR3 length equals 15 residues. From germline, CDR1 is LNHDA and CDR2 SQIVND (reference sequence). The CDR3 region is CASSYPGQGTDTQYF. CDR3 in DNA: TGTGCCAGTAGTTATCCGGGACAGGGCACAGATACGCAGTATTTT.

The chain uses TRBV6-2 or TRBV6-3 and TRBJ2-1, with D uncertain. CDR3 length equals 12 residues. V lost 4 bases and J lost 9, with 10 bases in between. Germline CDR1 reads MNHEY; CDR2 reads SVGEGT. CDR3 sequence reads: CASSFFPGEQFF. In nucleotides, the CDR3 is TGTGCCAGCAGTTTCTTCCCGGGTGAGCAGTTCTTC.

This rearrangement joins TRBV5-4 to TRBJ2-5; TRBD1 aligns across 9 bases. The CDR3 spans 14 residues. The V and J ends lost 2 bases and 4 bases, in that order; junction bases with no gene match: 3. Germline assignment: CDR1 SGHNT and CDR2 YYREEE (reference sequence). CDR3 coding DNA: TGTGCCAGCAGCTTTCCGGGACAGGGAGAGACCCAGTACTTC. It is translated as CASSFPGQGETQYF.

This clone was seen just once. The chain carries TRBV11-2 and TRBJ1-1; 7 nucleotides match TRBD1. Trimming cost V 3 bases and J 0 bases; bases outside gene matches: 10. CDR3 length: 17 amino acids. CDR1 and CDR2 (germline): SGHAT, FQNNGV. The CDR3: CASSFWDSRRVNTEAFF. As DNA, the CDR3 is TGTGCCAGCAGCTTTTGGGACAGCCGAAGGGTGAACACTGAAGCTTTCTTT.

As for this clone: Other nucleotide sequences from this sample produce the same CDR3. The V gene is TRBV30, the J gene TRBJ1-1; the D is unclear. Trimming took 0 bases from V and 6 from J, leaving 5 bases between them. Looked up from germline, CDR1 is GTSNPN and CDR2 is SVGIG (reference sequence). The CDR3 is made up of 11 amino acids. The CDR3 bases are TGTGCCTGGAGTGTACGGGCTGAAGCTTTCTTT. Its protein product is CAWSVRAEAFF.

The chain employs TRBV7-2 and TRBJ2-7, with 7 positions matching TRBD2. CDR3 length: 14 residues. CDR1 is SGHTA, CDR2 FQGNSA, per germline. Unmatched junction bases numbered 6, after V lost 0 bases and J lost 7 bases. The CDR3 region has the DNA TGTGCCAGCAGCTTAGCGCCTAGCGGTTGGGAGCAGTACTTC. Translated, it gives CASSLAPSGWEQYF.

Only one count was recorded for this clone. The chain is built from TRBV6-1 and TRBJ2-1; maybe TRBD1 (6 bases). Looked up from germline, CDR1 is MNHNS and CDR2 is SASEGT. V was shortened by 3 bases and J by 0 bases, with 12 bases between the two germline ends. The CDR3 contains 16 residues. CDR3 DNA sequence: TGTGCCAGCAGTGAGGTAGGGGGTAGCTCCTACAATGAGCAGTTCTTC. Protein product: CASSEVGGSSYNEQFF.

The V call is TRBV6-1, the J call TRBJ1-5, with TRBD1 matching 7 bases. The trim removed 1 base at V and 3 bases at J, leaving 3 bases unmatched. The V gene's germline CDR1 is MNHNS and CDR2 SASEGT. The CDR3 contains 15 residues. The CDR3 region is CASSEEGQNNQPQHF. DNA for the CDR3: TGTGCCAGCAGTGAAGAGGGACAGAACAATCAGCCCCAGCATTTT.

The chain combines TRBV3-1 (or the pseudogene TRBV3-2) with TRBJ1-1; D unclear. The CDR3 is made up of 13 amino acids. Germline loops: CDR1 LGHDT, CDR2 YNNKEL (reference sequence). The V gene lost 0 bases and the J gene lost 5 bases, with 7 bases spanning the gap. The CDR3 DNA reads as TGTGCCAGCAGCCAAGATTTGAGTACTGAAGCTTTCTTT. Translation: CASSQDLSTEAFF.

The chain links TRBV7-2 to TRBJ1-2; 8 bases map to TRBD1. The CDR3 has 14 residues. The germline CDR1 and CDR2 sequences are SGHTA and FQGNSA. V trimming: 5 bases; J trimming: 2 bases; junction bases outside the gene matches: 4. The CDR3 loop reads CASSPRTGNYGYTF. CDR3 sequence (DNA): TGTGCCAGCAGCCCAAGGACAGGGAACTATGGCTACACCTTC. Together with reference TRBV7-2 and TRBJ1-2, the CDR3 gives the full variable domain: GAGVSQSPSNKVTEKGKDVELRCDPISGHTALYWYRQSLGQGLEFLIYFQGNSAPDKSGLPSDRFSAERTGGSVSTLTIQRTQQEDSAVYLCASSPRTGNYGYTFGSGTRLTVV.

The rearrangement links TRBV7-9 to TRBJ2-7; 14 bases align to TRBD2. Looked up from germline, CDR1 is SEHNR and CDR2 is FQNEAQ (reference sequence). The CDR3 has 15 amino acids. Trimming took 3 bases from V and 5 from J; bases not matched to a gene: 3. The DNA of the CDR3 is TGTGCCAGCAGCTTTGGGACTAGCGGGAGCGACGAGCAGTACTTC. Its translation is CASSFGTSGSDEQYF.

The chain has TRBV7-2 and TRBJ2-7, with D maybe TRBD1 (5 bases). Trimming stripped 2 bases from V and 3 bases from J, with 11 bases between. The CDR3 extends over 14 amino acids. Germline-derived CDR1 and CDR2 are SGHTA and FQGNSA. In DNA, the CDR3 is TGTGCCAGCAGCTTAATTCCAGGGATCTACGAGCAGTACTTC. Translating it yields CASSLIPGIYEQYF.

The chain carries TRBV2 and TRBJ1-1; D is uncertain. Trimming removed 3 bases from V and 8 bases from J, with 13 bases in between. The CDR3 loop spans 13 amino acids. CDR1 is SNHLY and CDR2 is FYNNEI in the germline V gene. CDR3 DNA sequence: TGTGCCAGCAGTGAGAGGGAGGCCGTCGAAGCTTTCTTT. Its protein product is CASSEREAVEAFF.

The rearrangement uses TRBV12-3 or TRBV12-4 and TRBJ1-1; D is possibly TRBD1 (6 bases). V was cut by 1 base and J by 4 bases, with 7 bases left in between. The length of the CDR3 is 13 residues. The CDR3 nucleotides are TGTGCCAGCAGTTTAGTAGGGGGCACTGAAGCTTTCTTT. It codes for CASSLVGGTEAFF.